Presented here are 4 T cell receptor beta chains from one specimen sequenced in a study of post-analysis software for immune sequencing data. General study results and limits: TRBV5-6, TRBV5-1 and TRBV20-1 were among a handful of TRBV segments more frequent in patients than controls.

These receptors lack a known antigen. The TCR beta cDNA libraries contained unique molecular identifiers. TCRdb redid the calling of the PCR reads with MiXCR, one entry per CDR3 protein. This table has roughly 200,000 distinct CDR3 sequences, about 30% appearing once. The sequencing sample was made of blood. These receptor sequences come from a girl aged 2 to 17 with multiple sclerosis.

The chain is built from TRBV28 and TRBJ2-3; the D is unclear. The CDR3 has 15 amino acids. Germline loops: CDR1 MDHEN, CDR2 SYDVKM. V lost 8 bases to trimming and J lost 8 bases, with 23 bases between them. The CDR3 DNA is TGTGCCAGCCAAAAGGCCCGACTCCGGCCAGTTACGCAGTATTTT. It encodes CASQKARLRPVTQYF.

This clonotype was seen at least ten times. This chain uses TRBV24-1 with TRBJ1-2, with no clear D. The CDR3 has 13 residues. V lost 5 bases and J 1 base, leaving 7 bases between the germline ends. In germline, CDR1 is KGHDR, CDR2 SFDVKD. CDR3 DNA: TGTGCCACCAGTGCGGGGTTTAACTATGGCTACACCTTC. Translated, it gives CATSAGFNYGYTF.

This clonotype was observed a few times. V and J are TRBV7-9 and TRBJ1-1, with D perhaps matching TRBD1 (5 bases). Trimming stripped 6 bases from V and 0 bases from J, with 17 bases between. CDR1 and CDR2 from the germline V gene are SEHNR and FQNEAQ (reference sequence). This CDR3 has 16 amino acids. The CDR3 DNA reads TGTGCCAGCAGTCCGTACCGGGGCCATATGAACACTGAAGCTTTCTTT. It is translated as CASSPYRGHMNTEAFF.

This chain joins TRBV12-3 or TRBV12-4 and TRBJ2-7; 10 bases fit TRBD1. Trimming at V came to 3 bases and at J to 2 bases, leaving 7 bases not matched to a gene. CDR3 size: 16 residues. The CDR3 sequence: CASSLVTGTGAYEQYF. In nucleotides, the CDR3 is TGTGCCAGCAGTTTGGTCACCGGGACAGGGGCCTACGAGCAGTACTTC.